This paragraph covers one TCR beta chain sequence. What it recognizes is unknown. PCR was performed using 60 Vbeta and 13 Jbeta primers. The table came from immunoSEQ multiplex PCR; TCRdb's copy has only in-frame clones and leaves some out. Of about 160,000 clones in the sample, 82% were seen once. This sample stems from a study of cytomegalovirus exposure and HLA in healthy donors. Study-level points and caveats: A few chains tied to CMV proved CMV antigen-specific in vitro. As a later analysis showed, a missense DCLRE1C variant was linked to trimming of TCR beta V- and J-genes. As was reported, the classifier diagnosed cytomegalovirus status with high specificity and sensitivity.

From germline, CDR1 is GTSNPN and CDR2 SVGIG (reference sequence). This CDR3 has 17 amino acids. Trimming removed 2 bases at V and 7 bases at J, with 24 bases between. Donors showed nominal health when sampled, although they likely had unrecorded immune exposures. Sequenced material: PBMCs. The rearrangement joins TRBV30 to TRBJ1-5; D remains unclear. The receptor's source is a girl under 10 years old in good health and CMV-seropositive. CDR3 DNA sequence: TGTGCCTGGAGTAGTTATATAGGGAGCCCACATATACAGCCCCAGCATTTT. Its protein is CAWSSYIGSPHIQPQHF.